Detailed here is one T cell receptor (beta chain). Its specificity is not known. The data were taken from a study of T cells after yellow fever vaccination. Study observations and caveats: In post-booster samples, most primary-vaccination clones reappeared (approximately 95% CD4, approximately 91% CD8). A weaker secondary response peaked on day 5, the primary on day 15.

CDR1 and CDR2 from the germline V gene are SGHRS and YFSETQ. This CDR3 region has 17 residues. After removal of 2 bases from V and 10 bases from J, the junction contained 16 bases not matched to a gene. A process of 5'RACE template switching, which added a universal primer site and UMIs, was used to make TCR cDNA. TCRdb re-called the 5' RACE reads with MiXCR, one entry per CDR3 protein. The table shows hundreds of thousands of distinct CDR3 sequences, with more than 9% occurring only once. Sample: PBMCs, taken on the day of the yellow fever booster vaccination. The receptor was isolated from a young man who received the YFV17D yellow fever vaccine. The genes are TRBV5-1 and TRBJ2-1, with 9 bases matching TRBD2. The CDR3 here is CASSFPIGLALAGEQFF. The CDR3 nucleotides read TGCGCCAGCAGCTTCCCAATCGGACTAGCGCTCGCAGGGGAGCAGTTCTTC.